This T cell receptor (beta chain) appears in the sequencing data of a study of CD8 T cells in ankylosing spondylitis. Study observations and caveats: Enrichment of disease-linked clones was reportedly significant in matched ankylosing spondylitis synovial fluid. The study identified a TCR beta motif of several highly homologous variants that appeared characteristic of ankylosing spondylitis blood. In peripheral blood, disease-linked CD8+ clones occurred at relatively low frequencies.

Of note for this clonotype: The antigen is undetermined.

V dropped 6 bases and J dropped 13; count of bases not matched to a gene: 14. Germline loops: CDR1 MNHNS, CDR2 SASEGT. The CDR3 loop spans 14 amino acids. As the method for making TCR beta libraries, quantitative 5'-RACE with molecular barcodes was used. In TCRdb, the 5' RACE reads were re-called with MiXCR into one record per CDR3 protein. The sample holds 300,000 to 400,000 distinct CDR3 sequences, about a fifth seen once. Sequenced material: blood, either unsorted or a sorted T cell fraction (not recorded which). V usage is TRBV6-1 and J usage is TRBJ2-1; 8 positions agree with TRBD2. This TCR derives from a male donor with ankylosing spondylitis. CDR3 amino acids: CASRSTGGGFVQFF. The CDR3 nucleotides read TGTGCCAGCAGGAGTACGGGGGGGGGCTTCGTACAGTTCTTC.